What follows describes a single T cell receptor (beta chain). The target antigen is unknown. TCRdb re-analysed the 5' RACE reads in MiXCR, keeping a single row per CDR3 protein. The sample lists 250,000 to 400,000 distinct CDR3 sequences; roughly 10% were seen once. This record belongs to a study of CD8 T cells in ankylosing spondylitis. Study results and limitations: Disease-linked clones, CD8+, were relatively rare in peripheral blood.

The sequencing input was blood, either unsorted or a sorted T cell fraction (not recorded which). The sequence derives from a female donor with ankylosing spondylitis or in good health (not recorded which).

The CDR3 region is CASSQEETGPPGANVLTF. The CDR3 DNA follows: TGTGCCAGCAGCCAAGAAGAGACAGGGCCCCCTGGGGCCAACGTCCTGACTTTC. V gene TRBV4-2 combines with J gene TRBJ2-6; 7 bases map to TRBD1. Looked up from germline, CDR1 is LGHNA and CDR2 is YNFKEQ. J was trimmed by 2 bases and V by 0 bases; bases with no gene match: 7. The CDR3 is 18 amino acids.